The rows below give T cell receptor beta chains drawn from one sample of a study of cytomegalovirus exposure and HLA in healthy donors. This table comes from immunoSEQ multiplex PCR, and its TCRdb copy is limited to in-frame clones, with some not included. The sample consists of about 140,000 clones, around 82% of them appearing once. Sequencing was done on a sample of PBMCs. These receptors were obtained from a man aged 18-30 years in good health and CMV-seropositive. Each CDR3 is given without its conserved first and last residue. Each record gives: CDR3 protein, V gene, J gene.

CDR3: ASSLPSGYT
V: TRBV28
J: TRBJ1-2

CDR3: ASINPGQGAPAGNQPQH
V: TRBV28
J: TRBJ1-5

CDR3: ASSLGDRGLETQY
V: TRBV27
J: TRBJ2-5

CDR3: ASTPGGPLEQF
V: TRBV6-6
J: TRBJ2-1

CDR3: ASRPAGGGEQY
V: TRBV6-5
J: TRBJ2-7

CDR3: ASSFARVSGTETQY
V: TRBV11-2
J: TRBJ2-5

CDR3: ASSHPGGQGAYEQY
V: TRBV14
J: TRBJ2-7

CDR3: ASSRPTGGGTEAF
V: TRBV4-1
J: TRBJ1-1

CDR3: ASSKATFDRPIPVYEQY
V: TRBV21-1
J: TRBJ2-7

CDR3: ASSGGSSYNEQF
V: TRBV5-1
J: TRBJ2-1

CDR3: ASSPQGLGQPQH
V: TRBV2
J: TRBJ1-5

CDR3: ASSVDRGGLETQY
V: TRBV9
J: TRBJ2-5

CDR3: ASSPRLAGGEQY
V: TRBV2
J: TRBJ2-7

CDR3: ASSLGRFTDTQY
V: TRBV13
J: TRBJ2-3

CDR3: ASSYNGQANYGYT
V: TRBV6-5
J: TRBJ1-2

CDR3: ASSLALGSYEQY
V: TRBV5-1
J: TRBJ2-7

CDR3: AISPGGYTGELF
V: TRBV10-3
J: TRBJ2-2

CDR3: ASSQESVGGPT
V: TRBV23-1
J: TRBJ2-6

CDR3: ASSLGTGEGDEQY
V: TRBV7-9
J: TRBJ2-7

CDR3: ASSRGQFAYGYT
V: TRBV27
J: TRBJ1-2

CDR3: AWSYRAEWETQY
V: TRBV30
J: TRBJ2-5

CDR3: AWSPRLYSGNTIY
V: TRBV30
J: TRBJ1-3

CDR3: ASTRAPGNAIY
V: TRBV5-1
J: TRBJ1-3

CDR3: ASRGWVTSGGREQF
V: TRBV27
J: TRBJ2-1

CDR3: ASSLIAVWEAQY
V: TRBV5-1
J: TRBJ2-5

CDR3: ASSPPAAGQETQY
V: TRBV18
J: TRBJ2-5